Here is one T cell receptor beta chain with its context. Sequencing used immunoSEQ multiplex PCR; TCRdb keeps in-frame clones, though not all of them. The sample includes roughly 430,000 clones, 70% to 90% of them seen just once. The data are from a study of blood T cell repertoires in COVID-19. Study at large: PBMCs, B-cell-depleted T cells, or T cells were the source of the cDNA or gDNA that made up the material.

V was cut by 0 bases and J by 0 bases, with 9 bases left in between. The CDR3 extends over 16 amino acids. In germline, CDR1 is MNHEY, CDR2 SMNVEV (reference sequence). This clonotype was obtained from a woman aged 18 to 35 who had been exposed to COVID-19. The chain joins TRBV27 to TRBJ1-5; D remains unclear. The material sequenced was PBMCs or T cells enriched from blood (not recorded which). This chain's CDR3 is CASSLSRGISNQPQHF. The CDR3 coding sequence is TGTGCCAGCAGTTTATCGCGCGGGATTAGCAATCAGCCCCAGCATTTT.